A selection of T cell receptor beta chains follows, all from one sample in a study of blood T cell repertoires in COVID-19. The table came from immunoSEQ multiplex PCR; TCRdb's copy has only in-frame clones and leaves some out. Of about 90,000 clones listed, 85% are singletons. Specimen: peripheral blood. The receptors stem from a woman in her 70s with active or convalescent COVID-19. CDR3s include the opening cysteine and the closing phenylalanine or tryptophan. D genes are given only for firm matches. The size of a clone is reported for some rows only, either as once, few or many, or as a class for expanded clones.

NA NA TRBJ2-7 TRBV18 CASSPDRSYEQYF TGTGCCAGCTCACCCGACAGGAGCTACGAGCAGTACTTC
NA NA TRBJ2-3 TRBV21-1 CASSKGGGATDTQYF TGTGCCAGCAGCAAGGGGGGAGGGGCCACAGATACGCAGTATTTT
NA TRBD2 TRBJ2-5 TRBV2 CASSSGTSVETQYF TGTGCCAGCAGTTCCGGGACTAGCGTGGAGACCCAGTACTTC
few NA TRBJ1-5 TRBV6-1 CASSDRSNQPQHF TGTGCCAGCAGTGATAGAAGCAATCAGCCCCAGCATTTT
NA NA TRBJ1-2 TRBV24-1 CATREAGSGGYTF TGTGCCACCAGGGAGGCGGGATCGGGTGGCTACACCTTC
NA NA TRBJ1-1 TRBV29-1 CSVWTDEAFF TGCAGCGTTTGGACAGATGAAGCTTTCTTT
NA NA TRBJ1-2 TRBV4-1 CASSQGRQLYGYTF TGCGCCAGCAGCCAAGGCAGACAGCTTTATGGCTACACCTTC
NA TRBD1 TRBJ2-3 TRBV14 CASSPRDSSLTDTQYF TGTGCCAGCAGCCCTCGGGACAGTTCACTCACAGATACGCAGTATTTT
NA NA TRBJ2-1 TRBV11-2 CASSRGTGLYNEQFF TGTGCCAGCAGCCGAGGGACCGGACTATACAATGAGCAGTTCTTC
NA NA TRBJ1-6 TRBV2 CASTGTQTPLHF TGTGCCAGCACCGGGACTCAAACACCCCTCCACTTT
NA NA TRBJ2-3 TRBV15 CATSVDYKDTQYF TGTGCCACCTCGGTGGACTACAAGGATACGCAGTATTTT
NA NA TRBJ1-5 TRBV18 CASSPENNQPQHF TGTGCCAGCTCCCCCGAGAACAATCAGCCCCAGCATTTT
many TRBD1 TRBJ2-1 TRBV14 CASSLKSGTEKYNEQFF TGTGCCAGCAGCCTAAAATCCGGGACAGAGAAATACAATGAGCAGTTCTTC
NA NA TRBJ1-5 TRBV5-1 CASSSGNDQPQHF TGCGCCAGCAGCTCCGGGAACGATCAGCCCCAGCATTTT
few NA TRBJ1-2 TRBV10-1 CASRAHRATNYGYTF TGCGCCAGCAGGGCACACAGGGCCACAAACTATGGCTACACCTTC
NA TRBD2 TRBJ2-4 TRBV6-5 CGSGGAKNIQYF TGTGGGAGCGGGGGTGCCAAAAACATTCAGTACTTC
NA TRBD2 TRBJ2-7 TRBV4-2 CASSQKTSGGGSSYEQYF TGTGCCAGCAGCCAGAAGACTAGCGGGGGGGGTAGCTCCTACGAGCAGTACTTC
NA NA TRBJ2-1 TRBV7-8 CASSLDLRREYEQFF TGTGCCAGCAGCTTAGATTTGAGGAGGGAGTATGAGCAGTTCTTC
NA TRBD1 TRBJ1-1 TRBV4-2 CASSMDREGSEAFF TGTGCCAGCAGCATGGACAGGGAAGGAAGTGAAGCTTTCTTT
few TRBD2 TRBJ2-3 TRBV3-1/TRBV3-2 CASSRGRTSGGDTQYF TGTGCCAGCAGCCGAGGGAGGACTAGCGGGGGGGATACGCAGTATTTT
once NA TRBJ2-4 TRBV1 CTSSQVVGCAGGNIQYF TGCACCAGCAGCCAAGTCGTCGGATGCGCGGGGGGAAACATTCAGTACTTC
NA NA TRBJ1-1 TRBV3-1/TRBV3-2 CASSQGTANTEAFF TGTGCCAGCAGCCAAGGGACAGCGAACACTGAAGCTTTCTTT
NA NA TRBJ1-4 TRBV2 CASRDDREKLFF TGTGCCAGCAGGGATGACAGGGAAAAACTGTTTTTT
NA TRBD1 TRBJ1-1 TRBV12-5 CASGLGTGGEAFF TGTGCTAGTGGTCTCGGGACAGGGGGTGAAGCTTTCTTT
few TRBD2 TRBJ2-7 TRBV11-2 CASSLGGTSYHEQYF TGTGCCAGCAGCTTAGGAGGGACTAGCTACCACGAGCAGTACTTC
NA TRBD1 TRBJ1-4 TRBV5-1 CASRTGTGFNEKLFF TGCGCCAGCAGAACCGGGACAGGGTTTAATGAAAAACTGTTTTTT
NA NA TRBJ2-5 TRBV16 CASSRGRQETQYF TGTGCCAGCAGCCGGGGGCGGCAAGAGACCCAGTACTTC
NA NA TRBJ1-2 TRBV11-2 CASSDYRGVDYGYTF TGTGCCAGCAGCGATTATCGGGGGGTTGACTATGGCTACACCTTC
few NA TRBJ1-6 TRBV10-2 CASSRTEDNSPLHF TGCGCCAGCAGCAGGACAGAGGATAATTCACCCCTCCACTTT
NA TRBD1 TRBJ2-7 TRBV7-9 CASSSSGTGYEQYF TGTGCCAGCAGCTCCTCCGGGACAGGGTACGAGCAGTACTTC
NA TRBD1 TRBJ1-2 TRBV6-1 CASSEATGGYGYTF TGTGCCAGCAGTGAAGCTACAGGGGGCTATGGCTACACCTTC
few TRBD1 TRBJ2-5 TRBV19 CASSPGQAQETQYF TGTGCCAGTAGTCCAGGACAGGCCCAAGAGACCCAGTACTTC
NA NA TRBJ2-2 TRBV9 CASSVKGSNTGELFF TGTGCCAGCAGCGTAAAGGGGTCGAACACCGGGGAGCTGTTTTTT
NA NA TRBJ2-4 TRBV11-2 CASSLDLGAENIQYF TGTGCCAGCAGCTTAGATCTAGGGGCTGAGAACATTCAGTACTTC
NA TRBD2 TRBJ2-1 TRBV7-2 CASSLALAGNNEQFF TGTGCCAGCAGCCTCGCACTAGCGGGGAACAATGAGCAGTTCTTC
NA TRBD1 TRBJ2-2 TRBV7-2 CASSLERGPNTGELFF TGTGCCAGCAGCTTGGAAAGGGGGCCGAACACCGGGGAGCTGTTTTTT
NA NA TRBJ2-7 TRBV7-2 CASSSPDRAYEQYF TGTGCCAGCAGCTCACCCGACCGGGCCTACGAGCAGTACTTC
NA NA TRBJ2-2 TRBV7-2 CASSRTVGGELFF TGTGCCAGCAGCCGGACAGTGGGCGGGGAGCTGTTTTTT
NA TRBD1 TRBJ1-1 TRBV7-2 CASSFQGAVNTEAFF TGTGCCAGCAGCTTCCAGGGGGCAGTGAACACTGAAGCTTTCTTT
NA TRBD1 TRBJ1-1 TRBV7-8 CASSKTGMNTEAFF TGTGCCAGCAGCAAGACAGGGATGAACACTGAAGCTTTCTTT
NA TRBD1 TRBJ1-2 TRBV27 CASSLRDRGGYTF TGTGCCAGCAGTTTACGGGACAGGGGTGGCTACACCTTC
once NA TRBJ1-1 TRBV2 CASTEGRGLSEAFF TGTGCCAGCACAGAGGGAAGGGGGTTATCTGAAGCTTTCTTT
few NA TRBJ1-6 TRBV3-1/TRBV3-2 CASSQGQQFGSPLHF TGTGCCAGCAGCCAAGGACAGCAATTTGGTTCACCCCTCCACTTT
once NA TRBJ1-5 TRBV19 CASNKLLGPGSYSNQPQHF TGTGCCAGTAATAAACTGTTGGGGCCAGGGTCTTATAGCAATCAGCCCCAGCATTTT
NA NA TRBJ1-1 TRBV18 CASSPPNRLGTTNTEAFF TGTGCCAGCTCACCACCAAACAGGTTGGGAACAACGAACACTGAAGCTTTCTTT
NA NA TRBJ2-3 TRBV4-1 CASSHPGVERPDTQYF TGCGCCAGCAGCCACCCGGGGGTTGAACGTCCAGATACGCAGTATTTT
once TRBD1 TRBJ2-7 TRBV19 CASSRDRDYEQYF TGTGCCAGTAGCAGGGACAGGGACTACGAGCAGTACTTC
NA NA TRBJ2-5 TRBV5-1 CASTRTYPSLQETQYF TGCGCCAGCACCCGGACTTATCCTTCCCTCCAAGAGACCCAGTACTTC
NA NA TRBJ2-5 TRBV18 CASSLGGTWSETQYF TGTGCCAGCTCACTTGGAGGGACCTGGAGCGAGACCCAGTACTTC
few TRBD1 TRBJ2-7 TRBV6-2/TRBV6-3 CASSLIPGQGSYEQYF TGTGCCAGCAGCCTGATTCCGGGACAGGGGTCCTACGAGCAGTACTTC
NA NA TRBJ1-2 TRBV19 CASSDGPRGLRYGYTF TGTGCCAGTAGTGACGGACCTCGGGGTCTTCGCTATGGCTACACCTTC
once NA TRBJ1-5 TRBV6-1 CASSESGYQPQHF TGTGCCAGCAGTGAATCGGGATACCAGCCCCAGCATTTT
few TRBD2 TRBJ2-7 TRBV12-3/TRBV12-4 CASSLGTSTEQYF TGTGCCAGCAGTTTAGGGACTAGTACCGAGCAGTACTTC
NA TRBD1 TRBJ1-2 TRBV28 CASRMTGGRYGYTF TGTGCCAGCAGAATGACAGGGGGCCGCTATGGCTACACCTTC
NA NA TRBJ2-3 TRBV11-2 CASNIQRADTQYF TGTGCCAGCAACATTCAGAGGGCAGATACGCAGTATTTT
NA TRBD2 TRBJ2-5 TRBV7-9 CASSLSRTRDQYQETQYF TGTGCCAGCAGCTTATCCCGGACTAGAGATCAGTACCAAGAGACCCAGTACTTC
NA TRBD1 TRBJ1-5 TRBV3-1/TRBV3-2 CASSRQGGSNQPQHF TGTGCCAGCAGCCGACAGGGGGGAAGCAATCAGCCCCAGCATTTT